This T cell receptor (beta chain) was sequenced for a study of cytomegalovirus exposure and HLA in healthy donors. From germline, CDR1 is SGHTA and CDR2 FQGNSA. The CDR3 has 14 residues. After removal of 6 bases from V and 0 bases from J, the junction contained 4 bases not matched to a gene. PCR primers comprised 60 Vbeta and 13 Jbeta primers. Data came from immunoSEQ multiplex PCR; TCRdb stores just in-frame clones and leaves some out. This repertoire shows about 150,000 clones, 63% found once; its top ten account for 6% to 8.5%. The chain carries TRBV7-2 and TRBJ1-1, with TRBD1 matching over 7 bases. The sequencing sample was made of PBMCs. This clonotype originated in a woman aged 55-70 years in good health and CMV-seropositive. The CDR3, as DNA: TGTGCCAGCAGTTCGACAGGGCTGAACACTGAAGCTTTCTTT. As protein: CASSSTGLNTEAFF.